The following is a T cell receptor beta chain sequence with its context. As to time point: after neoadjuvant nivolumab, at surgical resection. Profiling relied on immunoSEQ multiplex PCR, and the TCRdb table lists in-frame clones only, not all of them. The data contain 33,000 or so clones, about 77% of them singletons. The entry originates in a study of neoadjuvant anti-PD-1 for oral cavity cancer. Study-level background: Patients mostly received three to four biweekly nivolumab doses at 3 mg/kg before surgery.

Germline values: CDR1 SGHTA, CDR2 FQGNSA. The length of the CDR3 is 17 residues. V trimming: 5 bases; J trimming: 6 bases; junction bases outside the gene matches: 16. J is TRBJ2-7 and V is TRBV7-2; 10 bases are shared with TRBD1. The clonotype originates from a person aged 40 to 85 with oral cavity squamous cell carcinoma. This specimen consisted of PBMCs, obtained after nivolumab (anti-PD-1) treatment. The DNA of the CDR3 is TGTGCCAGCAGCCTCAGCGGGGCAGGGACAGGGGTAAGCGAGCAGTACTTC. This codes for CASSLSGAGTGVSEQYF.